This record covers a single TCR beta chain. This receptor's antigen is unknown. One base away there is no much larger clone; base qualities are not given. These data originate in a study of blood T cell repertoires in COVID-19 (dated by TCRdb to 2019 to 2021). For context, the study as a whole: The collaborator samples originated in the United States, Italy and Spain and spanned the acute and convalescent phases of COVID-19. Deeply sampled blood TCRbeta repertoires from subjects exposed to, actively infected with, or recovered from COVID-19 were included in the dataset. The samples were drawn from two sources: the first 160 participants of the ongoing ImmuneRACE study, and 1,200 or so subjects contributed by 6 global collaborators. HLA class I and class II types, where available, came from metadata supplied by the sample provider rather than from assay-based typing. The prospective study material was composed of cDNA or gDNA derived from T cells, B-cell-depleted T cells, or PBMCs. A freely available public database, intended as a resource for researchers studying the immune response to SARS-CoV-2, is where the repertoires were released. The sample metadata nearly always contained a de-identified subject ID, COVID-19 status, age in years and sex. General findings and caveats noted by the study authors: How much clinical and demographic metadata was included differed by source and by participant, and the metadata was provided uncurated.

TCRbeta CDR3 regions were amplified from genomic DNA by means of the immunoSEQ Assay, a bias-controlled multiplex PCR. Concerning the study's data processing: Within the assay, amplification of reference gene primers was used to estimate how many nucleated cells each sample contained. Sequence reads were collapsed and filtered to measure the absolute abundance of every unique TCRbeta CDR3 rearrangement. For each sample, productive Simpson clonality was calculated as the square root of Simpson's diversity index across productive rearrangements. The clones in this table, taken by TCRdb from immuneACCESS, are in-frame only. Not every clone is retained; where verified, under half of the shortfall comes from an unresolved V gene, and the cause of the rest is unknown. The DNA was the basis for D and trimming; V, J and clone size are from that table. The sample yields about 200,000 clones; almost 85% were counted once. The ten largest account for approximately 5% of the sample.

Via the germline V gene (reference sequence), CDR1 is GTSNPN and CDR2 SVGIG. Germline trimming: 1 base from V, 4 bases from J; junction bases outside gene matches: 6. The CDR3 sequence holds 15 residues, the cysteine and phenylalanine included. Left in the record is the CDR3 DNA by itself, 45 bases read in frame from the first base. Whole blood was collected in K2EDTA tubes by collaborating institutions according to the institutions' own protocols. For TCRbeta analysis, collaborators shipped samples as frozen whole blood, isolated PBMCs, or DNA extracted from either of those sample types. This receptor was identified in a woman aged 70-85 years with active or convalescent COVID-19. The material sequenced was peripheral blood. The receptor chain draws on TRBV30 and TRBJ2-2; TRBD1 aligns with 7 central bases. CDR3 loop: CAWSGQGVGTGELFF. The nucleotide sequence is TGTGCCTGGAGTGGGCAGGGGGTGGGCACCGGGGAGCTGTTTTTT.